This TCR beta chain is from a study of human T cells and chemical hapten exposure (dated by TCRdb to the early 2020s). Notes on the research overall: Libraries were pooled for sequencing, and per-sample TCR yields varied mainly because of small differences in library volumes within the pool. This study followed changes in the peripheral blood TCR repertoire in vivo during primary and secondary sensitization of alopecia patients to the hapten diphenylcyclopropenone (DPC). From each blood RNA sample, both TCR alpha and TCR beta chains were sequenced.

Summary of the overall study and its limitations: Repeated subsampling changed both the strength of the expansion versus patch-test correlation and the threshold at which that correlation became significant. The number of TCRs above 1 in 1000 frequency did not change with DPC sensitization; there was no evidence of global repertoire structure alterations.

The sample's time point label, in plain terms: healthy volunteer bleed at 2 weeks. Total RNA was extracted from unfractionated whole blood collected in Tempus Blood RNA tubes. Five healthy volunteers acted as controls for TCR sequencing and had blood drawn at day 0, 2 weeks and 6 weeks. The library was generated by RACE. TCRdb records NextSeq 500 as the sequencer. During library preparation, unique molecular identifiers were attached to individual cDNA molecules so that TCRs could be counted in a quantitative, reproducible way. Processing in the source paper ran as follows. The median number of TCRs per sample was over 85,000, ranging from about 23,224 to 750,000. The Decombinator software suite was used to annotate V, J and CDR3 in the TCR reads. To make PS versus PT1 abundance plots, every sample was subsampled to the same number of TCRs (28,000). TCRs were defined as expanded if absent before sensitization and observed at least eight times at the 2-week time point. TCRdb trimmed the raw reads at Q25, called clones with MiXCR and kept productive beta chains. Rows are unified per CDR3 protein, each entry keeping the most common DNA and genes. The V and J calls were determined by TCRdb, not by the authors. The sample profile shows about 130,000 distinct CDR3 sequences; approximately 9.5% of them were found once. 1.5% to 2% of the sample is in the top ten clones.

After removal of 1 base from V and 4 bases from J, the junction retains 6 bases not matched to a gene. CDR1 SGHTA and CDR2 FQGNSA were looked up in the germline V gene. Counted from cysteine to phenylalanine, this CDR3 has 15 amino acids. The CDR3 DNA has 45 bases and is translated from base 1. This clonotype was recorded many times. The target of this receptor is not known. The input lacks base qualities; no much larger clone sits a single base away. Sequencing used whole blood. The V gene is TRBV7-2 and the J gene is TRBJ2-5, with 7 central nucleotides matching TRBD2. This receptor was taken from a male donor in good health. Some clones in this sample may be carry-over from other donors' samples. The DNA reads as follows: TGTGCCAGCAGCTTAGTTGCTCGCGGGGGAGAGACCCAGTACTTC. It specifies CASSLVARGGETQYF.